This note documents a single T cell receptor beta chain sequence. The antigen is unknown. These data originate in a study of cytomegalovirus exposure and HLA in healthy donors. The overall study: Earlier work reported 100 million or so unique TCR beta sequences from approximately 180 million T cells.

The PCR was carried out with 60 Vbeta primers and 13 Jbeta primers. The repertoire was sequenced with immunoSEQ multiplex PCR; TCRdb's copy has only in-frame clones and lacks some. Of about 190,000 clones listed, around 80% were seen once; the top ten hold approximately 1.7%. Study conclusions and caveats: The study put 150 or so TCR beta chains on its list as cytomegalovirus-associated. In an earlier analysis, productive rearrangement rates for most beta V segments clustered near 87% or 30%.

The V end lost 4 bases, the J end lost 4 bases, and 14 bases lay between the germline ends. CDR1 is SGHRS and CDR2 is YFSETQ in the germline V gene. The length of the CDR3 is 15 residues. The sequenced sample was PBMCs. The chain is built from TRBV5-1 and TRBJ1-4; D might be TRBD1 (6 bases). The clonotype was recovered from a middle-aged man in good health and CMV-seropositive. CDR3: CASSPVQGINEKLFF. CDR3 nucleotide sequence: TGCGCCAGCAGCCCAGTACAGGGTATTAATGAAAAACTGTTTTTT.